What follows are 7 T cell receptor beta chains derived from one specimen sequenced in a study of early T cells in non-severe SARS-CoV-2 infection. MiXCR, applied by TCRdb to the 5' RACE reads, yields one record per CDR3 protein. The sample has some 98,000 distinct CDR3 sequences; roughly 11% are singletons. Sample: whole blood. The receptors stem from an adult who was a healthcare worker with PCR-confirmed SARS-CoV-2 infection or an uninfected control (not recorded which).

This clonotype was seen ten or more times. The V and J genes are TRBV2 and TRBJ2-1; a possible D gene is TRBD1 (6 bases). Germline V lookup: CDR1 SNHLY, CDR2 FYNNEI. CDR3 length equals 18 residues. The ends were cut back, 3 bases at V and 0 bases at J, with 18 bases in the middle. CDR3 coding DNA: TGTGCCAGCAGTGACCTCCACATAACAGGGATCTCCTACAATGAGCAGTTCTTC. Protein sequence: CASSDLHITGISYNEQFF.

This chain joins TRBV7-6 and TRBJ2-3; 8 bases align to TRBD2. The CDR3 length is 17 residues. Germline-derived CDR1 and CDR2 are SGHVS and FNYEAQ. V dropped 1 base and J dropped 0; count of bases not matched to a gene: 6. The CDR3 protein is CASSLGIAGTSTDTQYF. CDR3 sequence (DNA): TGTGCCAGCAGCTTAGGTATAGCGGGGACCAGCACAGATACGCAGTATTTT.

There are a few counts of this clonotype. The chain recombines TRBV4-1 with TRBJ1-5; tentatively, D is TRBD1 (6 bases). The germline V gene has CDR1 MGHRA and CDR2 YSYEKL. The CDR3 totals 16 residues. Trimming removed 4 bases at V and 0 bases at J, with 13 bases between. This CDR3 reads CASSRSGQNSNQPQHF. The CDR3 coding sequence is TGCGCCAGCAGCCGATCCGGACAGAATAGCAATCAGCCCCAGCATTTT.

The chain recombines TRBV4-1 with TRBJ1-2; possible D gene TRBD1, 5 bases. V was trimmed by 1 base and J by 4 bases, leaving 13 bases between them. Germline V gene sequence: CDR1 MGHRA, CDR2 YSYEKL. CDR3 length equals 15 residues. The CDR3 coding sequence is TGCGCCAGCAGCCAAGGCCTTCAGGGAGGCTATGGCTACACCTTC. It is translated as CASSQGLQGGYGYTF.

This clonotype was seen many times. V gene TRBV29-1 combines with J gene TRBJ2-7; D is undetermined. The V end was cut by 1 base, the J end by 3 bases, with 16 bases between. CDR3 size: 15 residues. The germline CDR1 and CDR2 sequences are SQVTM and ANQGSEA. CDR3 sequence (DNA): TGCAGCGTTGAAGTCGAAACAGAAAATTTCTACGAGCAGTACTTC. Protein product: CSVEVETENFYEQYF.

This chain connects TRBV29-1 to TRBJ1-2; D call uncertain. The V end lost 4 bases, the J end lost 3 bases, and 6 bases lay between the germline ends. The CDR3 has 11 amino acids. CDR1 is SQVTM, CDR2 ANQGSEA, per germline. The CDR3 is CSVGSDYGYTF. CDR3 DNA: TGCAGCGTTGGCTCGGACTATGGCTACACCTTC.

In its sample, this clonotype is medium-sized (0.01 to 0.1%). The chain carries TRBV29-1 and TRBJ1-2, with D possibly TRBD1 on 6 matching bases. The CDR3 sequence is 12 residues long. With 3 bases removed from V and 8 bases from J, the gap between germline ends came to 13 bases. CDR1 and CDR2 from the germline V gene are SQVTM and ANQGSEA. CDR3 region: CSVDFTGRGYTF. In nucleotides, the CDR3 is TGCAGCGTTGATTTTACAGGGCGCGGCTACACCTTC.